These 24 T cell receptor beta chains originate from one sample sequenced in a study of T cell clones after liver transplantation. Clones were sequenced by immunoSEQ multiplex PCR, and TCRdb holds only the in-frame ones, with some missing. The sample has 70,000 to 80,000 clones, more than 75% seen once. This specimen was CD4+ T cells from blood, taken before liver transplant. These receptors were collected from a human donor who received a liver transplant.

This clone was observed once. The CDR3 nucleotides read TGTGCCAGCAGTGAACGCCCAGGGGTGCACCCCACAGATACGCAGTATTTT. It codes for CASSERPGVHPTDTQYF. V is TRBV6-1 and J is TRBJ2-3, with TRBD1 as a possible D gene (6 bases). V was shortened by 2 bases and J by 2 bases, with 17 bases between the two germline ends. The CDR3 has 17 residues. Germline assignment: CDR1 MNHNS and CDR2 SASEGT.

CDR3 sequence: CASSVVGGELFF. The CDR3 bases are TGTGCCAGCAGCGTAGTGGGCGGGGAGCTGTTTTTT. This rearrangement joins TRBV9 to TRBJ2-2; D is unresolved. Trimming pared 0 bases from V and 7 bases from J, leaving 4 bases between. There are 12 residues in the CDR3. Germline V gives CDR1 SGDLS, CDR2 YYNGEE.

CDR3 bases: TGTGCCAGCACGGACCAGAAACGCGGCACAGATACGCAGTATTTT. It translates to CASTDQKRGTDTQYF. The chain recombines TRBV27 with TRBJ2-3, with unresolved D. Germline loops: CDR1 MNHEY, CDR2 SMNVEV (reference sequence). The CDR3 sequence is 15 residues long. Deletions cut 7 bases from V and 1 base from J, with 15 bases between.

The J gene is TRBJ1-1, the V gene TRBV9; D not certain. The V and J ends lost 1 base and 0 bases respectively, with 13 bases between them. The CDR3 loop spans 16 amino acids. In germline, CDR1 is SGDLS, CDR2 YYNGEE. The CDR3 loop is CASSVSGSHMNTEAFF. The CDR3 region has the DNA TGTGCCAGCAGCGTAAGTGGGAGCCACATGAACACTGAAGCTTTCTTT.

This chain links TRBV4-1 with TRBJ2-3; D call uncertain. The CDR3 spans 14 residues. V was cut by 0 bases and J by 4 bases, with 8 bases left in between. Germline V gene data show CDR1 as MGHRA and CDR2 as YSYEKL. CDR3 sequence: CASSQDLISDTQYF. DNA for the CDR3: TGCGCCAGCAGCCAAGATCTAATTTCAGATACGCAGTATTTT.

This rearrangement joins TRBV29-1 to TRBJ2-5, with D tentatively TRBD2 (5 bases). This CDR3 is 14 amino acids long. V was shortened by 4 bases and J by 5 bases, with 17 bases between the two germline ends. CDR1 and CDR2 (germline): SQVTM, ANQGSEA. The CDR3 nucleotides are TGCAGCGTTGCACCCTCGGTGGCTAGCGAGACCCAGTACTTC. This sequence encodes CSVAPSVASETQYF.

The table lists this clone with a count of one. This chain connects TRBV19 to TRBJ1-4; TRBD1 agrees at 9 bases. The CDR3 extends over 15 amino acids. Unmatched junction bases numbered 7, after V lost 7 bases and J lost 4 bases. The V gene's germline CDR1 is LNHDA and CDR2 SQIVND (reference sequence). CDR3: CASTFPGQGNEKLFF. The CDR3, as DNA: TGTGCCAGTACCTTCCCGGGACAGGGTAATGAAAAACTGTTTTTT.

This sequence joins TRBV7-9 and TRBJ2-1; TRBD2 might be the D (6 bases). CDR1 is SEHNR and CDR2 is FQNEAQ in the germline V gene (reference sequence). The V and J ends lost 2 bases and 3 bases respectively, with 14 bases between them. The CDR3 has 16 amino acids. CDR3 nucleotides: TGTGCCAGCAGCTTATTACCGGGAGCGATCTACAATGAGCAGTTCTTC. It is translated as CASSLLPGAIYNEQFF.

The chain recombines TRBV15 with TRBJ2-7, with D unresolved. Germline assignment: CDR1 LNHNV and CDR2 YYDKDF (reference sequence). The CDR3 has 14 residues. V lost 5 bases, J lost 2 bases, and 13 bases lay in between. The CDR3: CATSPPGFTYEQYF. CDR3 nucleotides: TGTGCCACCAGCCCACCAGGATTTACCTACGAGCAGTACTTC.

This clone showed up just once. This chain uses TRBV4-2 with TRBJ2-5; TRBD1 might be the D (5 bases). With the DNA end fitting TRBJ2-7 better, the J assignment may be wrong. The germline CDR1 and CDR2 sequences are LGHNA and YNFKEQ. The CDR3 extends over 15 amino acids. The CDR3, as DNA: TGTGCCAGCAGCCAGCAGGGTGAGGTCTTCTACGAGCAGTACTTC. Its protein is CASSQQGEVFYEQYF.

The chain carries TRBV6-4 and TRBJ2-4, with no clear D. From germline, CDR1 is MRHNA and CDR2 SNTAGT. The CDR3 length is 13 residues. V dropped 4 bases and J dropped 2 bases, with 6 bases sitting between them. CDR3 in DNA: TGTGCCAGCAGTGCAGATTCCAAAAACATTCAGTACTTC. Its protein is CASSADSKNIQYF.

In its sample, this clone is medium-sized. The rearrangement uses TRBV19 and TRBJ2-7; possibly TRBD2 for D (5 bases). Trimming shortened V by 1 base and J by 6 bases, and 16 bases separated the two germline ends. The CDR3 is 15 residues long. Germline values: CDR1 LNHDA, CDR2 SQIVND (reference sequence). The CDR3 loop reads CASSIAPGSTFEQYF. The CDR3 coding sequence is TGTGCCAGTAGTATAGCACCGGGGAGTACGTTCGAGCAGTACTTC.

This chain links TRBV11-3 with TRBJ2-1; D is unresolved. V lost 3 bases and J 5 bases, leaving 8 bases between the germline ends. This CDR3 spans 13 amino acids. Germline CDR1 SGHNT, CDR2 YENEEA. The CDR3 region is CASSFEENNEQFF. Here the CDR3 DNA reads TGTGCCAGCAGCTTCGAAGAAAACAATGAGCAGTTCTTC.

This chain links TRBV27 with TRBJ2-1, with a weak D call TRBD2 (7 bases). V lost 8 bases and J 3 bases, leaving 23 bases between the germline ends. The CDR3 is made up of 17 amino acids. CDR1 MNHEY and CDR2 SMNVEV come from the germline V gene (reference sequence). In DNA form, the CDR3 reads TGTGCCAGCGGGCAGGGGCTAACAGCGGGACACTACAATGAGCAGTTCTTC. It codes for CASGQGLTAGHYNEQFF.

V gene TRBV5-1 combines with J gene TRBJ1-1, with 9 bases that match TRBD1. Germline V CDR1 and CDR2: SGHRS, YFSETQ. The CDR3 contains 15 residues. The ends lost 1 base at V and 3 bases at J; junction bases unmatched: 4. The CDR3 coding sequence is TGCGCCAGCAGCTTGATGGGACAGGGAGACACTGAAGCTTTCTTT. This sequence encodes CASSLMGQGDTEAFF.

The V call is TRBV28, the J call TRBJ1-2; D is ambiguous. Between the trimmed V and J ends, which lost 4 bases and 4 bases, there was a span of 7 bases. This CDR3 is 12 amino acids long. The V gene's germline CDR1 is MDHEN and CDR2 SYDVKM. The CDR3 loop reads CASSYGIYGYTF. CDR3 in DNA: TGTGCCAGCAGTTATGGGATCTATGGCTACACCTTC.

The V gene is TRBV11-3, the J gene TRBJ2-1; tentatively, D is TRBD2 (6 bases). V lost 1 base and J 2 bases, leaving 9 bases between the germline ends. Germline CDR1 reads SGHNT; CDR2 reads YENEEA. The length of the CDR3 is 15 residues. CDR3 loop: CASSLARTTYNEQFF. The CDR3 DNA reads as TGTGCCAGCAGCTTAGCCCGGACTACCTACAATGAGCAGTTCTTC.

The chain couples TRBV19 to TRBJ1-3; D not certain. This CDR3 spans 15 amino acids. CDR1 and CDR2 (germline): LNHDA, SQIVND (reference sequence). V was pared by 0 bases and J by 0 bases, with 6 bases between. The CDR3 coding sequence is TGTGCCAGTAGTATAGAGGGGAGCTCTGGAAACACCATATATTTT. It codes for CASSIEGSSGNTIYF.

V gene TRBV7-9 combines with J gene TRBJ2-6; D ambiguous. The V end was cut by 4 bases, the J end by 5 bases, with 9 bases between. Germline V CDR1 and CDR2: SEHNR, FQNEAQ (reference sequence). This CDR3 is built from 14 residues. Here the CDR3 DNA reads TGTGCCAGCAGCTCCATAGGTAGGGCCAACGTCCTGACTTTC. As protein: CASSSIGRANVLTF.

The gene calls are TRBV6-1 and TRBJ1-2; D not certain. The CDR3 covers 13 residues. Deletions cut 5 bases from V and 5 bases from J, with 12 bases between. CDR1 and CDR2 (germline): MNHNS, SASEGT. CDR3 nucleotide sequence: TGTGCCAGCAGTACCTGGGTTGAATATGGCTACACCTTC. The encoded protein is CASSTWVEYGYTF.

The gene calls are TRBV4-1 and TRBJ2-7; 8 bases are shared with TRBD2. The CDR3 extends over 16 amino acids. The germline CDR1 and CDR2 sequences are MGHRA and YSYEKL. V lost 0 bases to trimming and J lost 2 bases; unmatched junction nucleotides: 6. In DNA, the CDR3 is TGCGCCAGCAGCCAAGACCCAGCGGGAGAACCCTACGAGCAGTACTTC. It specifies CASSQDPAGEPYEQYF.

This clone was recorded only once. CDR3 loop: CASSQEGAGTNTEAFF. CDR3 DNA: TGCGCCAGCAGCCAAGAGGGGGCAGGGACTAACACTGAAGCTTTCTTT. V is TRBV4-1 and J is TRBJ1-1; a possible D gene is TRBD1 (6 bases). CDR1 is MGHRA, CDR2 YSYEKL, per germline. V was pared by 0 bases and J by 2 bases, with 13 bases between. This CDR3 contains 16 residues.

The rearrangement links TRBV5-1 to TRBJ2-5, with D perhaps being TRBD1 or TRBD2 (5 bases each). This CDR3 comprises 15 residues. The ends were cut back, 0 bases at V and 5 bases at J, with 14 bases in the middle. Per the germline V gene, CDR1 is SGHRS and CDR2 is YFSETQ. The DNA for the CDR3 is TGCGCCAGCAGCTTGGGGGGGACGGTCGAGGAGACCCAGTACTTC. It encodes CASSLGGTVEETQYF.

V is TRBV5-6 and J is TRBJ2-1; TRBD2 matches at 8 bases. The germline V gene has CDR1 SGHDT and CDR2 YYEEEE. The CDR3 consists of 16 residues. V was pared by 7 bases and J by 1 base, with 10 bases of the junction left unmatched. Here the CDR3 DNA reads TGTGCCAGCGTACCCCGGGGGGGGACGTCCTACAATGAGCAGTTCTTC. It codes for CASVPRGGTSYNEQFF.